The rows below give T cell receptor beta chains drawn from one sample of a study of beta chain features in type 1 diabetes. Clones were read by immunoSEQ multiplex PCR, and TCRdb kept only the in-frame ones, dropping some. The sample includes around 710,000 clones, 9.5% to 15% of them seen just once. Sample: naive CD4+ T cells from blood. These receptor sequences come from a man aged 25-40 years with type 1 diabetes. The CDR3 runs from the conserved cysteine through the conserved F or W. The D gene is left open where the match is weak. Clone size appears in some rows only: once, few, many, or a class for an expanded clone.

TRBD1 few TRBJ2-7 TRBV7-9 TGTGCCAGCAGCTTACGGGACAGCTACTACGAGCAGTACTTC CASSLRDSYYEQYF
. few TRBJ2-3 TRBV9 TGTGCCAGCAGCGCCGTTGCACTAGGAGATACGCAGTATTTT CASSAVALGDTQYF
. . TRBJ1-2 TRBV11-2 TGTGCCAGCAGCCTAGGGGAAGATGGCTACACCTTC CASSLGEDGYTF
. few TRBJ2-5 TRBV7-2 TGTGCCAGCAGCCTCACATTCCAAGAGACCCAGTACTTC CASSLTFQETQYF
. few TRBJ2-3 TRBV18 TGTGCCAGCTCACCATCACAGAAACAAGGCACAGATACGCAGTATTTT CASSPSQKQGTDTQYF
. few TRBJ2-7 TRBV4-3 TGCGCCAGCAGCCAAGATCCAGGGGAGAACTACGAGCAGTACTTC CASSQDPGENYEQYF
. . TRBJ2-2 TRBV11-2 TGTGCCAGCAGCTTAGTGACTAGAGTCCAACCCGGGGAGCTGTTTTTT CASSLVTRVQPGELFF
. few TRBJ2-3 TRBV2 TGTGCCAGCACGAAGCAAGGAATCACAGATACGCAGTATTTT CASTKQGITDTQYF
. . TRBJ2-7 TRBV6-5 TGTGCCAGCAGTTACTCTGTGACAGGAGAAACCTACGAGCAGTACTTC CASSYSVTGETYEQYF
TRBD1 . TRBJ2-7 TRBV18 TGTGCCAGCTCCCGGACAGGGAACTCCTACGAGCAGTACTTC CASSRTGNSYEQYF
TRBD2 few TRBJ2-2 TRBV5-1 TGCGCCAGCAGCTCCGGGACTAGCGGATACACCGGGGAGCTGTTTTTT CASSSGTSGYTGELFF
TRBD1 . TRBJ1-1 TRBV7-9 TGTGCCAGCAGCTTCCCCAGGGGGCTGATGAACACTGAAGCTTTCTTT CASSFPRGLMNTEAFF
. few TRBJ1-2 TRBV27 TGTGCCAGCGCCCCTTACGAGGGAACGAAGGGCTACACCTTC CASAPYEGTKGYTF
. few TRBJ1-3 TRBV6-6 TGTGCCAGCATAGACTCCGGGACACCTGGAAACACCATATATTTT CASIDSGTPGNTIYF
TRBD1 few TRBJ2-1 TRBV6-4 TGTGCCAGCAGCGAACAGGGGTGGGGATCCAATGAGCAGTTCTTC CASSEQGWGSNEQFF
. . TRBJ1-6 TRBV11-2 TGTGCCAGCAGCACGCAGGTTCGCCCCCTCCACTTT CASSTQVRPLHF
. few TRBJ1-1 TRBV19 TGTGCCAGTAGTTCACAGGGAGGGTTTGACACTGAAGCTTTCTTT CASSSQGGFDTEAFF
. . TRBJ2-7 TRBV11-3 TGTGCCAGCAGCTTAGCGTTTCAGACACGCGAGCAGTACTTC CASSLAFQTREQYF
. . TRBJ2-7 TRBV30 TGTGCCTGGAGTTCTCCGGGTACCGACGAGCAGTACTTC CAWSSPGTDEQYF
. . TRBJ2-3 TRBV27 TGTGCCAGCAGTTTAGACCCGCGACAACACACAGATACGCAGTATTTT CASSLDPRQHTDTQYF
. . TRBJ2-1 TRBV19 TGTGCCAGTAGTATCCCTTCTGTCCAGGGCCATGAGCAGTTCTTC CASSIPSVQGHEQFF
. few TRBJ2-3 TRBV19 TGTGCCACCACGGGGGTACTGGGCACAGATACGCAGTATTTT CATTGVLGTDTQYF
TRBD2 . TRBJ2-3 TRBV9 TGTGCCAGCAGCGTAGCTGCGGGGGTCCCCACAGATACGCAGTATTTT CASSVAAGVPTDTQYF
. . TRBJ2-5 TRBV5-1 TGCGCCAGCAGCTTCGGAAACCTCCAAGAGACCCAGTACTTC CASSFGNLQETQYF
. few TRBJ1-1 TRBV9 TGTGCCAGCAGCGTAGTCTTGGACACTGAAGCTTTCTTT CASSVVLDTEAFF
. . TRBJ2-5 TRBV18 TGTGCCAGCTCACCGCCGACCCTGCAAGAGACCCAGTACTTC CASSPPTLQETQYF
TRBD1 . TRBJ1-2 TRBV29-1 TGCAGCGTTGAAGGAGGACAGGGAATGTACTATGGCTACACCTTC CSVEGGQGMYYGYTF
. few TRBJ2-2 TRBV19 TGTGCCAGTAGTGCGGGGACAGCCCGGTACACCGGGGAGCTGTTTTTT CASSAGTARYTGELFF
. few TRBJ1-1 TRBV6-6 TGTGCCAGCAGTTATCCACAGGGATGGATGAACACTGAAGCTTTCTTT CASSYPQGWMNTEAFF
. . TRBJ2-1 TRBV2 TGTGCCAGCAGTGAAGCTAGGACGCAGTTCTTC CASSEARTQFF
TRBD2 few TRBJ2-3 TRBV9 TGTGCCAGCAGCGCACTTTACAGCGGGGGCACAGATACGCAGTATTTT CASSALYSGGTDTQYF
. few TRBJ1-3 TRBV7-8 TGTGCCAGCAGCTTAGACCCGACACGACCCTCCTTTAGCTCTGGAAACACCATATATTTT CASSLDPTRPSFSSGNTIYF
. few TRBJ1-4 TRBV7-9 TGTGCCAGCAGCTCCCCCGGAACGGGAGGTGAAAAACTGTTTTTT CASSSPGTGGEKLFF
. . TRBJ1-6 TRBV7-9 TGTGCCAGCAGCAACAGGGAATTCGATAATTCACCCCTCCACTTT CASSNREFDNSPLHF
TRBD2 . TRBJ2-7 TRBV2 TGTGCCAGCAGTTATCCACCGGGAGGAAGGTTC CASSYPPGGRF
. few TRBJ1-2 TRBV21-1 TGTGCCAGCACCGAAGGATGGGGATCTGCTAACTATGGCTACACCTTC CASTEGWGSANYGYTF
. . TRBJ1-5 TRBV6-1 TGTGCCAGCAGTGAAAGAGAGGCTCAGCCCCAGCATTTT CASSEREAQPQHF
TRBD2 . TRBJ2-3 TRBV13 TGTGCCAGCAGCCGCTTAGAGGGTAGCGGGGCTACAGATACGCAGTATTTT CASSRLEGSGATDTQYF
. few TRBJ1-5 TRBV27 TGTGCCAGCAGTTTAGGTCCCCCCCAGCCCCAGCATTTT CASSLGPPQPQHF
TRBD1 . TRBJ1-5 TRBV30 TGTGCCTGGGGGGGACAGGGGGCTAGTGGCAATCAGCCCCAGCATTTT CAWGGQGASGNQPQHF
TRBD2 few TRBJ2-1 TRBV9 TGTGCCAGCACCCCGGGGGGGGCCTACAATGAGCAGTTCTTC CASTPGGAYNEQFF
. . TRBJ2-5 TRBV2 TGTGCCAGCACAGGGAGGGAGACCCAGTACTTC CASTGRETQYF
. few TRBJ2-1 TRBV15 TGTGCCACCAGCAGAGGTGAGGGCTCTGGGCAGTTCTTC CATSRGEGSGQFF
. few TRBJ1-5 TRBV7-2 TGTGCCAGCAGCCCCCAAGGCGGGACGCAGAGGCAGCCCCAGCATTTT CASSPQGGTQRQPQHF
. . TRBJ2-2 TRBV10-3 TGTGCCATCAGTAGACAGCTTCAGAACACCGGGGAGCTGTTTTTT CAISRQLQNTGELFF
. . TRBJ1-5 TRBV9 TGTGCCAGCAGCGTAGGGCCGGGGGATCAGCCCCAGCATTTT CASSVGPGDQPQHF
. . TRBJ2-5 TRBV7-9 TGTGCCAGCAGCTACAACTCCTGGGGGAGCCAAGAGACCCAGTACTTC CASSYNSWGSQETQYF
TRBD2 . TRBJ2-1 TRBV13 TGTGCCAGCAGCTTAGTACTAGCGGGGAATGAGCAGTTCTTC CASSLVLAGNEQFF
. few TRBJ2-7 TRBV7-2 TGTGCCAGCAGATCGCCCTCCTACGAGCAGTACTTC CASRSPSYEQYF
. . TRBJ2-7 TRBV5-1 TGCGCCAGCAGCAGAGAGGGACCGTCCTACGAGCAGTACTTC CASSREGPSYEQYF
. few TRBJ2-1 TRBV4-3 TGCGCCAGCAGCCAAGGTATCCCTAGCTCCTACAATGAGCAGTTCTTC CASSQGIPSSYNEQFF
. few TRBJ2-1 TRBV9 TGTGCCAGCAGCGTAGAGGGGGCCTACAATGAGCAGTTCTTC CASSVEGAYNEQFF
. few TRBJ1-5 TRBV7-2 TGTGCCAGCCGACTAACAGGGAACAATCAGCCCCAGCATTTT CASRLTGNNQPQHF
TRBD1 . TRBJ1-5 TRBV6-1 TGTGCCAGCAGTGAGGCGGGACAGGGGGTTGAGCCCCAGCATTTT CASSEAGQGVEPQHF
. few TRBJ2-3 TRBV29-1 TGCAGCGTTGAGGACAGCCCAGATACGCAGTATTTT CSVEDSPDTQYF
TRBD1 . TRBJ2-5 TRBV9 TGTGCCAGCAGCGCCCAGACAGGGGAGTTCGAGACCCAGTACTTC CASSAQTGEFETQYF
. few TRBJ2-7 TRBV29-1 TGCAGCGTTGAGGGACGGGGAGAAACATCCTACGAGCAGTACTTC CSVEGRGETSYEQYF
. . TRBJ2-2 TRBV11-1 TGTGCCAGCAGCCCCCGCCTCCAGGGCGAGTACACCGGGGAGCTGTTTTTT CASSPRLQGEYTGELFF